This T cell receptor beta chain was documented in a study of T-cell memory formation after mild COVID-19. Study-wide results and limits: Most CD4+ clones that shrank were in CM and EM, while CD8+ ones turned up in EMRA.

There are a few counts of this clonotype. Its target is not known. At one of its ends the junction is not consistent with the germline gene, which may arise from a read error. TCRdb reprocessed the 5' RACE reads via MiXCR and lists one record per CDR3 protein. The table includes approximately 230,000 distinct CDR3 sequences, roughly 17% detected once. The length of the CDR3 is 13 residues. The V gene's germline CDR1 is SGHTA and CDR2 FQGNSA. The source material was PBMCs or a T cell subset sorted from them (not recorded which). This sequence was found in a man in his late teens or twenties who had mild COVID-19 (a few samples of this study predate the infection). Cell type and time point are not known. The rearrangement joins TRBV7-2 to TRBJ2-5; 7 bases line up with TRBD1. CDR3: CASSLDVPRDRHF. In nucleotides, the CDR3 is TGTGCCAGCAGCTTAGATGTTCCTAGGGACAGACACTTC.